A selection of T cell receptor beta chains follows, all from one sample in a study of blood T cells in healthy people across ages. TCRdb re-called the 5' RACE reads through MiXCR, storing one row per CDR3 protein. Of roughly 800,000 distinct CDR3 sequences in the sample, over 45% were seen once. The material sequenced was blood. Receptor source: a man aged 30-40 years in good health. Each CDR3 is given with its conserved first and last residue. D genes are given only for firm matches. The size field is filled for only some rows; it gives once, few, many or a size class.

V: TRBV29-1; D: TRBD2; size: .; J: TRBJ2-7; DNA: TGCAGCGTTACTAGCGGGGGCCCCTACGAGCAGTACTTC; CDR3: CSVTSGGPYEQYF
V: TRBV5-1; D: TRBD2; size: .; J: TRBJ2-5; DNA: TGCGCCAGCAGCTTGTTTAGCGGGAACCAAGAGACCCAGTACTTC; CDR3: CASSLFSGNQETQYF
V: TRBV20-1; D: TRBD2; size: few; J: TRBJ2-7; DNA: TGCAGTGCTCGTCCCGGGACTAGCGGCTCCTACGAGCAGTACTTC; CDR3: CSARPGTSGSYEQYF
V: TRBV20-1; D: .; size: .; J: TRBJ2-7; DNA: TGCATGGGTACCCGGGACACCACCTACGAGCAGTACTTC; CDR3: CMGTRDTTYEQYF
V: TRBV20-1; D: .; size: .; J: TRBJ2-7; DNA: TGCAGTGCTAGAGGTGGGACTGGAGGCTACGAGCAGTACTTC; CDR3: CSARGGTGGYEQYF
V: TRBV9; D: .; size: .; J: TRBJ2-2; DNA: TGTGCCAGCAGCGGGACCGGGGAGCTGTTTTTT; CDR3: CASSGTGELFF
V: TRBV20-1; D: .; size: once; J: TRBJ2-1; DNA: TGCAGTGCTAGAGATCTCGTACGATACAATGAGCAGTTCTTC; CDR3: CSARDLVRYNEQFF
V: TRBV25-1; D: .; size: .; J: TRBJ2-2; DNA: TGTGCCAGCAGTGAATACCCTACAGGGTCGGACACCGGGGAGCTGTTTTTT; CDR3: CASSEYPTGSDTGELFF
V: TRBV6-1; D: TRBD1; size: .; J: TRBJ1-1; DNA: TGTGCCAGCAAATTACCGGACAGGGGCCGAAAAAGGTGGACTGAAGCTTTCTTT; CDR3: CASKLPDRGRKRWTEAFF
V: TRBV7-9; D: TRBD2; size: .; J: TRBJ2-2; DNA: TGTGCCAGCAGCATAAGCGGGAGACCCGGGGAGCTGTTTTTT; CDR3: CASSISGRPGELFF
V: TRBV20-1; D: .; size: .; J: TRBJ2-5; DNA: TGCAGTGCTAAACGCCCGGGGGGCGCGGAGACCCAGTACTTC; CDR3: CSAKRPGGAETQYF
V: TRBV20-1; D: TRBD2; size: .; J: TRBJ2-3; DNA: TGCAGTGCTAGGACTAGCGGTGTAGATACGCAGTATTTT; CDR3: CSARTSGVDTQYF
V: TRBV13; D: .; size: once; J: TRBJ2-7; DNA: TGTGCCAGCAGCTCCCCCTGGTTCTCCTACGAGCAGTACTTC; CDR3: CASSSPWFSYEQYF
V: TRBV7-9; D: .; size: few; J: TRBJ2-6; DNA: TGTGCCAGCAGCCCTTGGACGCCCGGCGTCCTGACTTTC; CDR3: CASSPWTPGVLTF
V: TRBV20-1; D: .; size: .; J: TRBJ1-1; DNA: TGCAGTGCTAATCGGGGCGCTGGCACTGAAGCTTTCTTT; CDR3: CSANRGAGTEAFF
V: TRBV28; D: .; size: .; J: TRBJ2-5; DNA: TGTGCCAGCAGTCCCGTGAAGACTAGTCAGGAGACCCAGTACTTC; CDR3: CASSPVKTSQETQYF
V: TRBV20-1; D: TRBD1; size: .; J: TRBJ1-6; DNA: TGCAGTGCAAAGACAGGGGATGCTTCACCCCTCCACTTT; CDR3: CSAKTGDASPLHF
V: TRBV27; D: TRBD2; size: .; J: TRBJ2-5; DNA: TGTGCCAGCAGTTTATCCTCCGGGACTAGCGTTCAAGAGACCCAGTACTTC; CDR3: CASSLSSGTSVQETQYF
V: TRBV7-3; D: TRBD1; size: .; J: TRBJ1-5; DNA: TGTGCCAGCAGACAGGACAGGGGACTTAGCAATCAGCCCCAGCATTTT; CDR3: CASRQDRGLSNQPQHF
V: TRBV11-1; D: .; size: .; J: TRBJ2-3; DNA: TGTGCCAGCAGTGGACAGCCCCGTAGCACAGATACGCAGTATTTT; CDR3: CASSGQPRSTDTQYF
V: TRBV6-5; D: .; size: few; J: TRBJ1-2; DNA: TGTGCCAGCAGTTACTCGACGGGACTGCCCTATGGCTACACCTTC; CDR3: CASSYSTGLPYGYTF
V: TRBV7-6; D: .; size: once; J: TRBJ2-5; DNA: TGTGCCAGCAGCTTAGTAGGGGGGGTTGAGACCCAGTACTTC; CDR3: CASSLVGGVETQYF
V: TRBV7-2; D: TRBD1; size: few; J: TRBJ2-7; DNA: TGTGCCAGCAGCTTTACAGGGGGCGCGGGATCCTACGATAAGTACTTC; CDR3: CASSFTGGAGSYDKYF
V: TRBV2; D: TRBD2; size: .; J: TRBJ2-7; DNA: TGTGCCAGCAGTGCCCTAGCGGGGAGGAGCTACGAGCAGTACTTC; CDR3: CASSALAGRSYEQYF
V: TRBV10-3; D: TRBD2; size: .; J: TRBJ2-1; DNA: TGTGCCATAAATAGCGGGAGTGGTTACAATGAGCAGTTCTTC; CDR3: CAINSGSGYNEQFF
V: TRBV12-3/TRBV12-4; D: TRBD2; size: .; J: TRBJ2-3; DNA: TGTGCCAGCAGTTTAGTGCGGGTAGCGGGAGAATTTTCTAGCACAGATACGCAGTATTTT; CDR3: CASSLVRVAGEFSSTDTQYF
V: TRBV29-1; D: TRBD2; size: once; J: TRBJ2-1; DNA: TGCAGCGCGGGGGGGGAAAGGGAGCAGTTCTTC; CDR3: CSAGGEREQFF
V: TRBV28; D: .; size: .; J: TRBJ2-2; DNA: TGTGCCAGCATCAGGTCGGCCACCGGGGAGCTGTTTTTT; CDR3: CASIRSATGELFF
V: TRBV20-1; D: TRBD2; size: .; J: TRBJ2-5; DNA: TGCAGTGCTCCAGGGGCGGGAGGGGGAGAGACCCAGTACTTC; CDR3: CSAPGAGGGETQYF
V: TRBV29-1; D: .; size: .; J: TRBJ1-4; DNA: TGCAGCGTGTACAGTAATGAAAAACTGTTTTTT; CDR3: CSVYSNEKLFF
V: TRBV28; D: .; size: .; J: TRBJ1-1; DNA: TGTGCCAGCAGTGTGGCCCAGGGCACGGGAACTGAAGCTTTCTTT; CDR3: CASSVAQGTGTEAFF
V: TRBV5-5; D: TRBD1; size: .; J: TRBJ1-6; DNA: TGTGCCAGCAGCGTGGGACAGGGGTTTGGCAATTCACTCCTCCACTTT; CDR3: CASSVGQGFGNSLLHF
V: TRBV9; D: .; size: .; J: TRBJ2-1; DNA: TGTGCCAGCAGCGTAAGGGTCCTGGGCACCTACAATGAGCAGTTCTTC; CDR3: CASSVRVLGTYNEQFF
V: TRBV20-1; D: TRBD1; size: .; J: TRBJ2-5; DNA: TGCAGTGTTTTGGCCGGGACAGGTGGGGAGACCCAGTACTTC; CDR3: CSVLAGTGGETQYF
V: TRBV12-3/TRBV12-4; D: TRBD1; size: .; J: TRBJ1-2; DNA: TGTGCCAGCAGTTTCCAGGGGGACTATGGCTACACCTTC; CDR3: CASSFQGDYGYTF
V: TRBV30; D: .; size: once; J: TRBJ2-7; DNA: TGTGCCTGGAGTATTAACAGAGTAGAAGACGAGCAGTACTTC; CDR3: CAWSINRVEDEQYF
V: TRBV6-5; D: .; size: .; J: TRBJ2-7; DNA: TGTGCCAGCAGTTACTCGGTATCCTACGAGCAGTACTTC; CDR3: CASSYSVSYEQYF
V: TRBV5-1; D: .; size: .; J: TRBJ2-7; DNA: TGCGCCAGCGGAGCGGACCCCTACGAGCAGTACTTC; CDR3: CASGADPYEQYF
V: TRBV2; D: .; size: .; J: TRBJ2-7; DNA: TGTGCCAGCAGTGAAGGGCAGGGCATCCACGAGCAGTACTTC; CDR3: CASSEGQGIHEQYF
V: TRBV7-3; D: .; size: .; J: TRBJ2-2; DNA: TGTGCCAGCTGCCAGTTCGCGAACACCGGGGAGCTGTTTTTT; CDR3: CASCQFANTGELFF
V: TRBV12-3/TRBV12-4; D: TRBD2; size: .; J: TRBJ2-7; DNA: TGTGCCAGCACCTACACGGGGGGGTACGAGCAGTACTTC; CDR3: CASTYTGGYEQYF
V: TRBV7-2; D: .; size: few; J: TRBJ2-3; DNA: TGTGCCAGCAGGTCGAAAGCGGGCCCGACAGATACGCAGTATTTT; CDR3: CASRSKAGPTDTQYF
V: TRBV20-1; D: .; size: .; J: TRBJ2-5; DNA: TGCAGTGCTACAGGGAGCCAAGAGACCCAGTACTTC; CDR3: CSATGSQETQYF
V: TRBV15; D: .; size: .; J: TRBJ1-2; DNA: TGTGCCACCAGCAGACTCCCAGGGGCCCTAAACTATGGCTACACCTTC; CDR3: CATSRLPGALNYGYTF
V: TRBV2; D: .; size: .; J: TRBJ1-2; DNA: TGTGCCAGCCCTGACACCCGAGCAGATGGCTACACCTTC; CDR3: CASPDTRADGYTF
V: TRBV6-1; D: .; size: .; J: TRBJ2-5; DNA: TGTGCCAGCAGATCCATCACAGGAGGGACCCAGTACTTC; CDR3: CASRSITGGTQYF
V: TRBV30; D: .; size: .; J: TRBJ1-6; DNA: TGTGCCTGGAAATTATCAGGGAGCTCCTATAATTCACCCCTCCACTTT; CDR3: CAWKLSGSSYNSPLHF
V: TRBV27; D: TRBD2; size: few; J: TRBJ2-3; DNA: TGTGCCAGCAGTCCTAGCGGGAGGCCAGATACGCAGTATTTT; CDR3: CASSPSGRPDTQYF
V: TRBV6-5; D: .; size: few; J: TRBJ2-3; DNA: TGTGCCAGCAGTTTGCTACTGGGAACAGATACGCAGTATTTT; CDR3: CASSLLLGTDTQYF
V: TRBV10-3; D: .; size: .; J: TRBJ2-1; DNA: TGTGCCATCAGTGGACGGGAGTCTGGGGACGGTGAGCAGTTCTTC; CDR3: CAISGRESGDGEQFF
V: TRBV20-1; D: .; size: .; J: TRBJ1-2; DNA: TGCAGTGCCCCTATAGTTCAGGGGTACTATGGCTACACCTTC; CDR3: CSAPIVQGYYGYTF
V: TRBV20-1; D: TRBD2; size: few; J: TRBJ2-5; DNA: TGCAGTGCTAATGGCGGGGGAGGGTTACAAGAGACCCAGTACTTC; CDR3: CSANGGGGLQETQYF
V: TRBV7-2; D: .; size: .; J: TRBJ2-3; DNA: TGTGCCAGCGGCCGTCCTTCTAGCACAGATACGCAGTATTTT; CDR3: CASGRPSSTDTQYF
V: TRBV20-1; D: TRBD2; size: few; J: TRBJ2-5; DNA: TGCAGTGCTAGGATAGCGGGAGCAGGGGAGACCCAGTACTTC; CDR3: CSARIAGAGETQYF